These 8 T cell receptor beta chains were sequenced from one sample in a study of technical replicates of blood from a few donors (dated 2017 in TCRdb). The method behind the library was the immunoSEQ multiplex PCR assay. TCRdb stores this immuneACCESS table with in-frame sequences only. Part of the clones is absent; in the studies checked, under half of the shortfall reflects unresolved V genes, and no reason is known for the rest. The sample data list fewer than 60,000 clones, and 90% to 95% of these were observed just once. The top ten clonotypes cover about 3% of the sample. The sample consisted of PBMCs. The receptors were gathered from a human donor in good health. Some clones in this sample may be carry-over from other donors' samples.

V and J are TRBV5-1 and TRBJ2-3, with 8 bases lining up with TRBD1. The CDR3 covers 15 residues. Germline assignment: CDR1 SGHRS and CDR2 YFSETQ. The J segment lost 1 base and the V segment lost 4 bases, leaving 5 bases of the junction unmatched. CDR3 amino acids: CASSAQGVGTDTQYF. The CDR3 region has the DNA TGCGCCAGCAGCGCACAGGGGGTAGGCACAGATACGCAGTATTTT.

The chain is built from TRBV2 and TRBJ2-7; D is possibly TRBD2 (7 bases). V lost 7 bases to trimming and J lost 4 bases, with 17 bases between them. Germline loops: CDR1 SNHLY, CDR2 FYNNEI. The CDR3 has 14 amino acids. The CDR3 loop reads CASKVGGAVYEQYF. The CDR3 nucleotides read TGTGCCAGCAAGGTTGGGGGGGCCGTGTACGAGCAGTACTTC.

The chain recombines TRBV30 with TRBJ2-1; TRBD2 is a possible D gene (6 bases). Germline CDR1 reads GTSNPN; CDR2 reads SVGIG (reference sequence). This CDR3 spans 13 amino acids. V was cut by 8 bases and J by 0 bases, with 11 bases left in between. This CDR3 reads CAQDGGSYNEQFF. CDR3 nucleotide sequence: TGTGCCCAGGACGGGGGCTCCTACAATGAGCAGTTCTTC.

This clone was recorded only once. This rearrangement joins TRBV5-6 to TRBJ2-3; 8 positions match TRBD2. Trimming removed 1 base from V and 2 bases from J; junction bases left unmatched: 3. This CDR3 comprises 15 residues. Germline CDR1 and CDR2: SGHDT and YYEEEE. This CDR3 reads CASSLRGGSTDTQYF. DNA for the CDR3: TGTGCCAGCAGCTTGCGGGGGGGATCCACAGATACGCAGTATTTT.

The V call is TRBV9, the J call TRBJ2-3; D gene ambiguous. The V gene's germline CDR1 is SGDLS and CDR2 YYNGEE. The CDR3 covers 15 residues. With 0 bases removed from V and 4 bases from J, the gap between germline ends came to 12 bases. CDR3 sequence reads: CASSVAAIGPDTQYF. The CDR3 DNA reads TGTGCCAGCAGCGTAGCAGCGATTGGCCCAGATACGCAGTATTTT. The variable domain in full, completed from reference TRBV9 and TRBJ2-3, reads DSGVTQTPKHLITATGQRVTLRCSPRSGDLSVYWYQQSLDQGLQFLIQYYNGEERAKGNILERFSAQQFPDLHSELNLSSLELGDSALYFCASSVAAIGPDTQYFGPGTRLTVL.

The J gene is TRBJ1-4, the V gene TRBV5-4, with no clear D. Germline values: CDR1 SGHNT, CDR2 YYREEE (reference sequence). CDR3 size: 12 residues. V was clipped by 4 bases and J by 7 bases, with 8 bases between them. CDR3 region: CASSASGEKLFF. CDR3 DNA sequence: TGTGCCAGCAGCGCCTCAGGTGAAAAACTGTTTTTT.

The chain links TRBV5-1 to TRBJ1-1, with D perhaps TRBD1 (6 bases). The CDR3 spans 14 residues. V shed 2 bases and J shed 3 bases, with 11 bases lying between them. CDR1 SGHRS and CDR2 YFSETQ come from the germline V gene. CDR3 region: CASSLQGIDTEAFF. CDR3 nucleotides: TGCGCCAGCAGCTTACAGGGTATTGACACTGAAGCTTTCTTT.

The chain joins TRBV4-1 to TRBJ2-7; 9 bases map to TRBD1. The CDR3 runs to 13 residues. Germline trimming cut 5 bases from V and 5 bases from J; bases unmatched to any gene: 4. Germline CDR1 reads MGHRA; CDR2 reads YSYEKL. The CDR3 nucleotides read TGCGCCAGCAGCTTGGGACAGGGTCACGAGCAGTACTTC. Translating it yields CASSLGQGHEQYF.